Given below is one T cell receptor (beta chain) in context. The CDR3 sequence is 12 residues long. Germline V CDR1 and CDR2: SEHNR, FQNEAQ (reference sequence). V was cut by 5 bases and J by 7 bases, with 12 bases left in between. This entry comes from a study of blood T cell repertoires in COVID-19. Here immunoSEQ multiplex PCR was the method, and the copy in TCRdb shows in-frame clones only, minus some. The table shows 100,000 to 150,000 clones, with about 90% occurring only once. This TCR came from a woman aged 55-75 years with acute or convalescent COVID-19. V usage is TRBV7-9 and J usage is TRBJ2-7; weak D call: TRBD2 (5 bases). Sequencing was done on a sample of peripheral blood. The CDR3 DNA sequence: TGTGCCAGCAGCCAACACTCGGGAGAGCAGTACTTC. It encodes CASSQHSGEQYF.